A selection of T cell receptor beta chains follows, all from one sample in a study of cytomegalovirus exposure and HLA in healthy donors. Some clones are missing from TCRdb's copy, which holds only in-frame ones; the method was immunoSEQ multiplex PCR. The sample includes about 120,000 clones, about 83% of them seen just once. Sequences were obtained from PBMCs. These receptors originate from a woman in her forties in good health and CMV-seropositive. CDR3s include the opening cysteine and the closing phenylalanine or tryptophan. Fields, in order: J gene, CDR3 length, V gene, D gene, clone size, CDR3 DNA, CDR3 protein. D genes are given only for firm matches. For some rows the clone size is stated as once, few or many, or as a class when expanded; others skip it.

J gene: TRBJ1-3
CDR3 length: 14
V gene: TRBV11-2
D gene: NA
clone size: NA
CDR3 DNA: TGTGCCAGCAGCCCTGGACAGCTTGGAAACACCATATATTTT
CDR3 protein: CASSPGQLGNTIYF

J gene: TRBJ2-7
CDR3 length: 13
V gene: TRBV6-5
D gene: NA
clone size: NA
CDR3 DNA: TGTGCCACTAAGCAGGGGAGCTCCTACGAGCAGTACTTC
CDR3 protein: CATKQGSSYEQYF

J gene: TRBJ2-7
CDR3 length: 12
V gene: TRBV2
D gene: NA
clone size: NA
CDR3 DNA: TGTGCCAGCAGTGATAACAGTTACGAGCAGTACTTC
CDR3 protein: CASSDNSYEQYF

J gene: TRBJ2-1
CDR3 length: 20
V gene: TRBV6-4
D gene: TRBD2
clone size: few
CDR3 DNA: TGTGCCAGCAGGCGGGGGACTAGCGGGAGGAGGGGCCCCTCCTACAATGAGCAGTTCTTC
CDR3 protein: CASRRGTSGRRGPSYNEQFF

J gene: TRBJ1-2
CDR3 length: 15
V gene: TRBV27
D gene: TRBD1
clone size: once
CDR3 DNA: TGTGCCAGCAGTTTCTATAGGGACAGGGGAAGTGGCTACACCTTC
CDR3 protein: CASSFYRDRGSGYTF

J gene: TRBJ1-3
CDR3 length: 17
V gene: TRBV13
D gene: NA
clone size: NA
CDR3 DNA: TGTGCCAGCAGCCCCGGTTCAGGGGCCCACTCTGGAAACACCATATATTTT
CDR3 protein: CASSPGSGAHSGNTIYF

J gene: TRBJ2-7
CDR3 length: 11
V gene: TRBV27
D gene: NA
clone size: NA
CDR3 DNA: TGTGCCAGTTCAACAGGGACCGAGCAGTACTTC
CDR3 protein: CASSTGTEQYF

J gene: TRBJ1-1
CDR3 length: 14
V gene: TRBV19
D gene: NA
clone size: NA
CDR3 DNA: TGTGCCAGTAGTATAGTGACAGCGAACACTGAAGCTTTCTTT
CDR3 protein: CASSIVTANTEAFF

J gene: TRBJ1-6
CDR3 length: 15
V gene: TRBV6-5
D gene: NA
clone size: NA
CDR3 DNA: TGTGCCAGCAGTTACACACAGGGAAATAATTCACCCCTCCACTTT
CDR3 protein: CASSYTQGNNSPLHF

J gene: TRBJ2-3
CDR3 length: 13
V gene: TRBV29-1
D gene: TRBD2
clone size: NA
CDR3 DNA: TGCACGTCTTCCGGGGGGGCGGCAGATACGCAGTATTTT
CDR3 protein: CTSSGGAADTQYF

J gene: TRBJ2-1
CDR3 length: 16
V gene: TRBV18
D gene: NA
clone size: NA
CDR3 DNA: TGTGCCAGCTCACCAAATGCGGGAAGCTCCTACAATGAGCAGTTCTTC
CDR3 protein: CASSPNAGSSYNEQFF

J gene: TRBJ1-2
CDR3 length: 16
V gene: TRBV5-1
D gene: TRBD1
clone size: NA
CDR3 DNA: TGCGCCAGCAGCTTGGGGACAGGGGCTAATAACTATGGCTACACCTTC
CDR3 protein: CASSLGTGANNYGYTF

J gene: TRBJ1-2
CDR3 length: 12
V gene: TRBV29-1
D gene: NA
clone size: NA
CDR3 DNA: TGCAGCGTTGATTTAACGCGGGATGGCTACACCTTC
CDR3 protein: CSVDLTRDGYTF

J gene: TRBJ2-5
CDR3 length: 15
V gene: TRBV6-5
D gene: NA
clone size: NA
CDR3 DNA: TGTGCCAGCAGTTCCCGGACTGTTAGGGGGGAGACCCAGTACTTC
CDR3 protein: CASSSRTVRGETQYF

J gene: TRBJ1-1
CDR3 length: 16
V gene: TRBV5-1
D gene: TRBD1
clone size: NA
CDR3 DNA: TGCGCCAGCAGCCGGACAGGTTTTACCTCGAACACTGAAGCTTTCTTT
CDR3 protein: CASSRTGFTSNTEAFF

J gene: TRBJ2-3
CDR3 length: 13
V gene: TRBV4-1
D gene: NA
clone size: NA
CDR3 DNA: TGCGCCAGCCAACCAGGGGTGACAGATACGCAGTATTTT
CDR3 protein: CASQPGVTDTQYF

J gene: TRBJ2-7
CDR3 length: 13
V gene: TRBV9
D gene: TRBD2
clone size: NA
CDR3 DNA: TGTGCCAGCAGCGTATATAGCGGGTACGAGCAGTACTTC
CDR3 protein: CASSVYSGYEQYF